Below are 21 T cell receptor beta chains sequenced from a single sample in a study of T cell responses to AZD1222 COVID-19 vaccine (dated by TCRdb to about 2021). To prepare the library, the immunoSEQ multiplex PCR assay was applied. This immuneACCESS table, as held by TCRdb, lists in-frame sequences with V and J called but not all clones. Of the missing ones, under half trace to an unresolved V gene in checked studies; the others have no known cause. Across this sample there are approximately 74,000 clones, with about nine tenths seen only once. Of the sample, about 2.5% is held by the ten largest clones. What the time point label conveys for this sample: baseline before first vaccination. Sequenced here: peripheral blood, sampled on day 0 of AZD1222 vaccination. The receptors were sampled from an adult in good health.

V is TRBV5-5 and J is TRBJ1-1, with D unresolved. From germline, CDR1 is SGHKS and CDR2 YYEKEE (reference sequence). V gave up 1 base and J gave up 5 bases, with 9 bases separating them. This CDR3 has 13 residues. The DNA for the CDR3 is TGTGCCAGCAGCTTGTCTACGGGAACTGAAGCTTTCTTT. As protein: CASSLSTGTEAFF. Full variable domain (rest looked up from reference TRBV5-5 and TRBJ1-1): DAGVTQSPTHLIKTRGQQVTLRCSPISGHKSVSWYQQVLGQGPQFIFQYYEKEERGRGNFPDRFSARQFPNYSSELNVNALLLGDSALYLCASSLSTGTEAFFGQGTRLTVV.

CDR3 sequence: CASSQDYSTKGYTF. DNA for the CDR3: TGTGCCAGCAGTCAGGATTACTCTACGAAGGGCTACACCTTC. The V gene is TRBV6-4, the J gene TRBJ1-2; D is unclear. Germline-derived CDR1 and CDR2 are MRHNA and SNTAGT. Trimming took off 5 bases at V and 8 bases at J, with 18 bases between the two ends. The CDR3 runs to 14 residues.

The CDR3 nucleotides are TGTGCCAGCAGCGTAGATCGAGCGGGAGATACGCAGTATTTT. Residues: CASSVDRAGDTQYF. The chain is built from TRBV9 and TRBJ2-3; TRBD2 is a possible D gene (6 bases). V was shortened by 0 bases and J by 5 bases, with 10 bases between the two germline ends. Germline V gene sequence: CDR1 SGDLS, CDR2 YYNGEE. CDR3 length equals 14 residues.

This chain connects TRBV6-1 to TRBJ2-1; D perhaps matches TRBD1 (6 bases). This CDR3 has 17 residues. V was clipped by 4 bases and J by 0 bases, with 16 bases between them. Looked up from germline, CDR1 is MNHNS and CDR2 is SASEGT. CDR3 in DNA: TGTGCCAGCAGTGCCCCTCCGGGACACAGCTCCTACAATGAGCAGTTCTTC. Translated: CASSAPPGHSSYNEQFF.

The V and J genes are TRBV6-5 and TRBJ1-3; 7 positions match TRBD1. The germline V gene encodes CDR1 MNHEY and CDR2 SVGAGI. V dropped 6 bases and J dropped 1; count of bases not matched to a gene: 6. The CDR3 covers 15 residues. The CDR3 DNA is TGTGCCAGCAGCAACTCACAGGGGTCTGGAAACACCATATATTTT. As protein: CASSNSQGSGNTIYF.

The CDR3 nucleotides are TGTGCCAGCAGCCTTAAAGCGGGGGGATCGGATGGCTACACCTTC. Its translation: CASSLKAGGSDGYTF. The V and J genes are TRBV3-1 (or the pseudogene TRBV3-2) and TRBJ1-2, with D tentatively TRBD1 (5 bases). V was trimmed by 4 bases and J by 6 bases, leaving 18 bases between them. The CDR3 is 15 residues long. Germline loops: CDR1 LGHDT, CDR2 YNNKEL (reference sequence).

This clone has only a few counts. The V and J genes are TRBV6-6 and TRBJ2-7, with D unclear. The V end was cut by 4 bases, the J end by 5 bases, with 9 bases between. This CDR3 is built from 12 residues. Germline CDR1 and CDR2: MNHNY and SVGAGI (reference sequence). Here the CDR3 reads CASSSRADEQYF. The CDR3 nucleotides read TGTGCCAGCAGTTCCCGTGCTGACGAGCAGTACTTC.

The chain couples TRBV6-2 or TRBV6-3 to TRBJ1-5; 10 bases line up with TRBD1. This CDR3 has 15 residues. V lost 6 bases to trimming and J lost 6 bases; unmatched junction nucleotides: 8. Germline CDR1 and CDR2: MNHEY and SVGEGT. The CDR3 bases are TGTGCCAGCAGCCCCGGGACAGGGGCGGGTCAGCCCCAGCATTTT. The encoded protein is CASSPGTGAGQPQHF.

V and J are TRBV6-5 and TRBJ1-5, with D perhaps matching TRBD1 (6 bases). Germline V gene sequence: CDR1 MNHEY, CDR2 SVGAGI. The CDR3 is 15 residues long. V was clipped by 0 bases and J by 7 bases, with 13 bases between them. The CDR3 is CASSYSIQGNQPQHF. Written as DNA, the CDR3 is TGTGCCAGCAGTTACTCTATACAGGGAAACCAGCCCCAGCATTTT.

This clone is medium-sized within its sample. The chain uses TRBV28 and TRBJ2-1; TRBD1 matches at 7 bases. The CDR3 covers 13 residues. The V and J ends lost 6 bases and 14 bases, in that order; junction bases with no gene match: 13. Germline CDR1 is MDHEN and CDR2 is SYDVKM. DNA of the CDR3: TGTGCCAGCAGCACCCAATTGCGACAGGGAAAGTTCTTC. Residues: CASSTQLRQGKFF.

The rearrangement joins TRBV6-5 to TRBJ2-1, with 9 nucleotides matching TRBD2. The CDR3 loop spans 13 amino acids. Germline V gene data show CDR1 as MNHEY and CDR2 as SVGAGI. J lost 9 bases, V lost 7 bases, and 7 bases had no gene match. CDR3 amino acids: CASNSGSLTEQFF. The CDR3 DNA reads TGTGCCAGCAATAGCGGGAGTCTGACTGAGCAGTTCTTC.

Sample share makes this clone medium-sized. The V and J genes are TRBV2 and TRBJ1-6; 9 bases fit TRBD1. The CDR3 runs to 14 residues. From germline, CDR1 is SNHLY and CDR2 FYNNEI. V lost 7 bases, J lost 8 bases, and 6 bases stayed unmatched. The CDR3 nucleotides read TGTGCCAGCACCGAACAGGGGGCAGATTCACCCCTCCACTTT. Its protein is CASTEQGADSPLHF.

J is TRBJ2-1 and V is TRBV19; 9 bases fit TRBD1. With 3 bases clipped from V and 0 bases from J, the junction kept 9 bases outside the gene matches. Germline CDR1 LNHDA, CDR2 SQIVND (reference sequence). CDR3 length: 18 residues. Here the CDR3 reads CASSMGSGTGSSYNEQFF. In nucleotides, the CDR3 is TGTGCCAGTAGTATGGGCTCGGGGACAGGGAGCTCCTACAATGAGCAGTTCTTC.

The chain recombines TRBV11-3 with TRBJ1-1, with D uncertain. Trimming removed 1 base from V and 8 bases from J, with 11 bases in between. CDR1 is SGHNT, CDR2 YENEEA, per germline. The CDR3 covers 13 residues. CDR3 in DNA: TGTGCCAGCAGCTTAGTACGGGCTTCCGAAGCTTTCTTT. Residues: CASSLVRASEAFF.

The J gene is TRBJ2-1, the V gene TRBV5-4; 7 bases match TRBD2. CDR1 is SGHNT, CDR2 YYREEE, per germline (reference sequence). This CDR3 contains 15 residues. Trimming cost V 2 bases and J 6 bases; bases outside gene matches: 8. CDR3 region: CASSFGGRGTNEQFF. The CDR3 DNA reads TGTGCCAGCAGCTTTGGAGGGAGGGGTACCAATGAGCAGTTCTTC.

The chain combines TRBV19 with TRBJ1-1, with TRBD1 identical over 7 bases. J lost 1 base, V lost 3 bases, and 5 bases had no gene match. The CDR3 is made up of 15 amino acids. Germline V gene lookup returns CDR1 LNHDA and CDR2 SQIVND (reference sequence). CDR3 in DNA: TGTGCCAGTAGTATCACGACAGGGACGAACACTGAAGCTTTCTTT. It encodes CASSITTGTNTEAFF.

The chain is built from TRBV19 and TRBJ1-1, with TRBD1 identical over 8 bases. Germline CDR1 reads LNHDA; CDR2 reads SQIVND (reference sequence). The CDR3 spans 16 residues. V shed 1 base, J shed 1 base, and the junction held 5 bases outside the gene matches. CDR3 region: CASSIGRGQANTEAFF. CDR3 nucleotide sequence: TGTGCCAGTAGTATAGGGCGGGGACAGGCGAACACTGAAGCTTTCTTT.

The chain couples TRBV27 to TRBJ2-1; D is unresolved. The CDR3 covers 11 residues. Germline CDR1 reads MNHEY; CDR2 reads SMNVEV (reference sequence). The V gene lost 6 bases and the J gene lost 4 bases, with 4 bases spanning the gap. The CDR3 coding sequence is TGTGCCAGCAGACTATACAATGAGCAGTTCTTC. It yields the protein CASRLYNEQFF.

The genes are TRBV27 and TRBJ2-7, with unresolved D. Germline V gene lookup returns CDR1 MNHEY and CDR2 SMNVEV (reference sequence). CDR3 size: 15 residues. The ends were cut back, 6 bases at V and 3 bases at J, with 18 bases in the middle. This CDR3 reads CASRSYAVGFYEQYF. The CDR3 DNA sequence: TGTGCCAGCAGGTCTTACGCAGTCGGGTTCTACGAGCAGTACTTC.

The sample holds a few counts of this clone. The gene calls are TRBV30 and TRBJ1-2; no clear D. Germline V gene data show CDR1 as GTSNPN and CDR2 as SVGIG (reference sequence). Trimming cost V 1 base and J 3 bases, with 9 bases left between them. There are 13 residues in the CDR3. The CDR3 spells CAWSAKRYYGYTF. CDR3 DNA sequence: TGTGCCTGGAGTGCGAAGAGATACTATGGCTACACCTTC. The full variable domain, with the rest looked up from reference TRBV30 and TRBJ1-2, is SQTIHQWPATLVQPVGSPLSLECTVEGTSNPNLYWYRQAAGRGLQLLFYSVGIGQISSEVPQNLSASRPQDRQFILSSKKLLLSDSGFYLCAWSAKRYYGYTFGSGTRLTVV.

CDR3 nucleotide sequence: TGTGCCAGCAGTTACAGGGAGACAGATACGCAGTATTTT. Encoded protein: CASSYRETDTQYF. J is TRBJ2-3 and V is TRBV6-2 or TRBV6-3; tentatively, D is TRBD2 (5 bases). The CDR3 sequence is 13 residues long. Germline V gene lookup returns CDR1 MNHEY and CDR2 SVGEGT. The V end was cut by 2 bases, the J end by 3 bases, with 6 bases between.